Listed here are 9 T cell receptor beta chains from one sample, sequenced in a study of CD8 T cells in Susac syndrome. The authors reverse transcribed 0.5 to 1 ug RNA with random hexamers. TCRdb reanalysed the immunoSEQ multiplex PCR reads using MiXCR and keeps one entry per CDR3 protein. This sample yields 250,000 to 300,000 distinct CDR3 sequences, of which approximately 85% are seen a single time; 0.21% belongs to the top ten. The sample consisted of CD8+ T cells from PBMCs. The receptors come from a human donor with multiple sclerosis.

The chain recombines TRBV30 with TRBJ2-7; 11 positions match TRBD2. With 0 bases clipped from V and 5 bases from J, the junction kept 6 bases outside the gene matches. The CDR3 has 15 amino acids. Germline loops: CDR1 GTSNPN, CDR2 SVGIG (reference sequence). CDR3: CAWSVPLAGGDEQYF. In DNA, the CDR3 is TGTGCCTGGAGTGTCCCTCTAGCGGGAGGCGACGAGCAGTACTTC.

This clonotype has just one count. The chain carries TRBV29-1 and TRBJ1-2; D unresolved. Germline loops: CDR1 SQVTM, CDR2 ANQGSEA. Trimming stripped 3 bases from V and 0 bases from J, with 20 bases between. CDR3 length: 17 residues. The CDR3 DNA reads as TGCAGCGTTGAGAGGGCCAGCGACTTATCACCTAACTATGGCTACACCTTC. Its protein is CSVERASDLSPNYGYTF.

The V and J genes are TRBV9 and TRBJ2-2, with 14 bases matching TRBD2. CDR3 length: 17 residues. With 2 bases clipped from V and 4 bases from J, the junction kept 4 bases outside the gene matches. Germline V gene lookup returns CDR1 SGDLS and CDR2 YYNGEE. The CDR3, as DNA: TGTGCCAGCAGCGTCGGGACTAGCGGGAGTGTCACCGGGGAGCTGTTTTTT. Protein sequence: CASSVGTSGSVTGELFF.

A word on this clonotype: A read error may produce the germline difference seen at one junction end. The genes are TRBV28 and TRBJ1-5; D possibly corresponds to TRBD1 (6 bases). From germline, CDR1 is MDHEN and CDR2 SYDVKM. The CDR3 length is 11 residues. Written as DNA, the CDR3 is TGTGCCAGCAGTTTAGGTCAGGGGATAACATTT. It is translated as CASSLGQGITF.

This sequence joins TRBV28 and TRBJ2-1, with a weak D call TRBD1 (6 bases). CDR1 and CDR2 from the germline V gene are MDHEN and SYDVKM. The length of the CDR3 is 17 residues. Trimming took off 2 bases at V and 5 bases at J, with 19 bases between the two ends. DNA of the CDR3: TGTGCCAGCAGTTTAGGGACGACCGGGACACTACACAATGAGCAGTTCTTC. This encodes CASSLGTTGTLHNEQFF.

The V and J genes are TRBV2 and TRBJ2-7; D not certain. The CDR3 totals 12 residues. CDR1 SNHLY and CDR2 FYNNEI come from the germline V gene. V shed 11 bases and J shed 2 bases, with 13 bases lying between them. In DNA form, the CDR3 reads TGTGCCTTAAGGACGGGTACCTACGAGCAGTACTTC. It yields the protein CALRTGTYEQYF.

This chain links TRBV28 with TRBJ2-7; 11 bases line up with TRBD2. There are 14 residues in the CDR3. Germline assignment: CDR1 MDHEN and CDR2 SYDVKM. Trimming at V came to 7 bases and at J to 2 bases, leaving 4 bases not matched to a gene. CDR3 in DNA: TGTGCCAGCACCGGGACTAGCGGAACCTACGAGCAGTACTTC. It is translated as CASTGTSGTYEQYF.

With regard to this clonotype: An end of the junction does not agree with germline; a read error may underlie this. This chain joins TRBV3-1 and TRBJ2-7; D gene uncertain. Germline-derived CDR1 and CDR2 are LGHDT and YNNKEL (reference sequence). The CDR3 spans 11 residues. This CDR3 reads CASSQDFRPHF. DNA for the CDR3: TGTGCCAGCAGCCAAGATTTCAGACCCCACTTC.

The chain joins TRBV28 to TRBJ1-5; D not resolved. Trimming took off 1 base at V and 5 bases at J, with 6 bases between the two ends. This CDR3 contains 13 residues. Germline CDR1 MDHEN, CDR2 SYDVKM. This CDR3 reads CASSLFSDQPQHF. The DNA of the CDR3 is TGTGCCAGCAGTTTATTCTCAGATCAGCCCCAGCATTTT.